The clone carrying this TCR beta chain showed up just once. Everyone who took part was roughly 18 to 89 years old, and they came from about two dozen US areas. This record belongs to a study of blood T cell repertoires in COVID-19. On the study more broadly: The analysed material was cDNA or gDNA that came from T cells, B-cell-depleted T cells, or PBMCs.

TCRdb keeps only in-frame clones here, not all; method: immunoSEQ multiplex PCR. The sample lists just under 250,000 clones; 85% to 90% were seen once. Trimming pared 5 bases from V and 3 bases from J, leaving 17 bases between. This CDR3 comprises 15 residues. CDR1 and CDR2 (germline): MNHEY, SVGAGI. The sequenced sample consisted of PBMCs or T cells enriched from blood (not recorded which). This receptor was obtained from a woman under 40 who had recovered from COVID-19. This chain connects TRBV6-5 to TRBJ2-7, with no clear D. The CDR3 reads CASSRSLTPYYEQYF. The CDR3 nucleotides are TGTGCCAGCAGTAGGTCTTTGACACCCTACTACGAGCAGTACTTC.